This T cell receptor (beta chain) was identified during a study of shared clonotypes between healthy human individuals. Study context: Donor composition was a couple of women and three men, aged 18 to 49.

This clone was seen a few times. Antigen: not known. Study-level points and caveats: Non-shared clonotypes showed lower generation probabilities than clonotypes common to all four donors.

V lost 0 bases and J 8 bases, leaving 11 bases between the germline ends. The CDR3 is 13 amino acids. Germline CDR1 and CDR2: SGHRS and YFSETQ. The assay was immunoSEQ multiplex PCR, and TCRdb's table has in-frame clones only and misses some. The table has some 1.1 million clones, around three quarters seen once; the top ten hold more than 0.85%. The chain links TRBV5-1 to TRBJ1-2; maybe TRBD1 (5 bases). Sequenced material: memory CD4+ T cells from PBMCs. Sample subset: CD45RA-negative fraction. This receptor was taken from a man younger than 30 in good health. Some clones in this sample may be carry-over from other donors' samples. CDR3 amino acids: CASSLVVGDGYTF. Written as DNA, the CDR3 is TGCGCCAGCAGCTTGGTGGTGGGGGACGGCTACACCTTC.